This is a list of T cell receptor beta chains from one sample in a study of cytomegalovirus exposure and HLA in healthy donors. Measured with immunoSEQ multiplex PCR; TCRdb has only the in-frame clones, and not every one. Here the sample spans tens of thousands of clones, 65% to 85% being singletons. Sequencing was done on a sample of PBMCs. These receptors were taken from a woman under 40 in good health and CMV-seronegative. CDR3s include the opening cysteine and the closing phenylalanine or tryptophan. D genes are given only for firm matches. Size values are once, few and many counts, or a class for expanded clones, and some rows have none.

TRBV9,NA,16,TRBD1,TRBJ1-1,CASSYSGGMVNTEAFF,TGTGCCAGCAGTTACTCAGGGGGCATGGTGAACACTGAAGCTTTCTTT
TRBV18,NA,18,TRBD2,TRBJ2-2,CASSPPTSGGTNTGELFF,TGTGCCAGCTCACCACCGACTAGCGGGGGGACGAACACCGGGGAGCTGTTTTTT
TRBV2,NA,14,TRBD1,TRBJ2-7,CASTATGLGYEQYF,TGTGCCAGCACTGCGACAGGGTTAGGTTACGAGCAGTACTTC
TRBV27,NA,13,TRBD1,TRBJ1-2,CASSPDRAYGYTF,TGTGCCAGCAGTCCGGACAGGGCATATGGCTACACCTTC
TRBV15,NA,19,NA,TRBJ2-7,CATSSLPTWDTGRSYEQYF,TGTGCCACCAGCAGCCTTCCTACGTGGGACACCGGGAGGTCCTACGAGCAGTACTTC
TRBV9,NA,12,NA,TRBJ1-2,CASRRDNYGYTF,TGTGCCAGCAGACGGGATAACTATGGCTACACCTTC
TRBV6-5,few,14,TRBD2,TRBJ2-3,CASKGSGGTDTQYF,TGTGCCAGCAAAGGTAGCGGGGGCACAGATACGCAGTATTTT
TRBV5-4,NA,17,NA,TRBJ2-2,CASSLGLRAANTGELFF,TGTGCCAGCAGCTTGGGTCTTCGTGCAGCGAACACCGGGGAGCTGTTTTTT
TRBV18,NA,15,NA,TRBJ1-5,CASSPQGGSNQPQHF,TGTGCCAGCTCACCCCAGGGCGGAAGCAATCAGCCCCAGCATTTT
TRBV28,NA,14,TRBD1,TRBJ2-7,CASRGQRKPYEQYF,TGTGCCAGCAGGGGACAGAGGAAGCCCTACGAGCAGTACTTC
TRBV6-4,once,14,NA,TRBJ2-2,CASRAGVYPGELFF,TGTGCCAGCAGAGCAGGGGTTTACCCCGGGGAGCTGTTTTTT
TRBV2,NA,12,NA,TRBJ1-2,CASSERTIRYTF,TGTGCCAGCAGTGAACGGACTATTCGGTACACCTTC
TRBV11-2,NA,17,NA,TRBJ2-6,CASSLVYSGSGANVLTF,TGTGCCAGCAGCTTAGTTTATTCGGGGTCTGGGGCCAACGTCCTGACTTTC
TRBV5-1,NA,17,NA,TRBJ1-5,CASSLDGNLVGNQPQHF,TGCGCCAGCAGCTTGGACGGCAACCTAGTAGGCAATCAGCCCCAGCATTTT
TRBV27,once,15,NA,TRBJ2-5,CASSFASYAKETQYF,TGTGCCAGCAGTTTCGCCTCTTACGCTAAAGAGACCCAGTACTTC
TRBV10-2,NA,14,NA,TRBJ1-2,CASSGTATWYGYTF,TGCGCCAGCAGTGGCACAGCTACTTGGTATGGCTACACCTTC
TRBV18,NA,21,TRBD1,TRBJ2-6,CASSPWPDRGITATGANVLTF,TGTGCCAGCTCACCTTGGCCGGACAGGGGAATAACTGCGACCGGGGCCAACGTCCTGACTTTC
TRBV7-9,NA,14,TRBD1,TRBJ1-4,CASSFNRGPEKLFF,TGTGCCAGCAGCTTTAACAGGGGGCCGGAAAAACTGTTTTTT
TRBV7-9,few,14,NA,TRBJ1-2,CASSLAGAEDGYTF,TGTGCCAGCAGCTTAGCGGGGGCGGAGGATGGCTACACCTTC
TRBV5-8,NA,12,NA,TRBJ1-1,CASSGVGTEAFF,TGTGCCAGCAGCGGAGTAGGCACTGAAGCTTTCTTT
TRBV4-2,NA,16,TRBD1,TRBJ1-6,CASSQETGVINSPLHF,TGTGCCAGCAGCCAAGAGACAGGGGTTATTAATTCACCCCTCCACTTT
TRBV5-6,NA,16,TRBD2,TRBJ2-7,CASSLAPGTSRYEQYF,TGTGCCAGCAGCTTGGCTCCCGGGACTAGTAGGTACGAGCAGTACTTC
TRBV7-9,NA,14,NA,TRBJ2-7,CASSLVAEAYEQYF,TGTGCCAGCAGCTTAGTGGCAGAGGCCTACGAGCAGTACTTC
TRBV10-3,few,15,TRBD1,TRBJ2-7,CAISESILRGPEQYF,TGTGCCATCAGTGAGTCGATTTTAAGGGGGCCCGAGCAGTACTTC
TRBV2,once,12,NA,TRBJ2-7,CAASGGMYEQYF,TGTGCCGCTTCTGGGGGGATGTACGAGCAGTACTTC
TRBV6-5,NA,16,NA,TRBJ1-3,CASSYSVLHRGNTIYF,TGTGCCAGCAGTTACTCCGTATTGCACCGGGGAAACACCATATATTTT
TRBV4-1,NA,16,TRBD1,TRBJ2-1,CASSQDINRGIYEQFF,TGCGCCAGCAGCCAAGATATCAACAGGGGTATCTATGAGCAGTTCTTC
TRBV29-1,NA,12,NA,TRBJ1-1,CSGGEMNTEAFF,TGCAGCGGGGGGGAAATGAACACTGAAGCTTTCTTT
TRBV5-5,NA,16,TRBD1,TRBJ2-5,CASSRRTGGIQETQYF,TGTGCCAGCAGCAGAAGGACAGGGGGGATACAAGAGACCCAGTACTTC
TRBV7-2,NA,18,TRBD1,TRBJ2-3,CASSLEEIGVRGTDTQYF,TGTGCCAGCAGCTTAGAAGAGATCGGGGTCAGGGGGACAGATACGCAGTATTTT
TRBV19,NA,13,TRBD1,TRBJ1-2,CASSPRDSYGYTF,TGTGCCAGTAGTCCCCGGGACAGCTATGGCTACACCTTC
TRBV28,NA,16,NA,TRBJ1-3,CASSIFTEPAGNTIYF,TGTGCCAGCAGCATATTCACAGAACCAGCTGGAAACACCATATATTTT
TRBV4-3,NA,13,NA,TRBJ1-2,CASSQRIRDGYTF,TGCGCCAGCAGCCAACGAATCCGAGATGGCTACACCTTC
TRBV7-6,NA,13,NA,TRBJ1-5,CASSLNREGAQHF,TGTGCCAGCAGCCTAAACCGGGAAGGAGCCCAGCATTTT
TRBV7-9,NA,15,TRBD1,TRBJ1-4,CSSSPRDRGDEKLFF,TGTTCCAGCAGCCCACGGGACAGGGGTGATGAAAAACTGTTTTTT
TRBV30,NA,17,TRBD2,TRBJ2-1,CAWSLAGGPPTYNEQFF,TGTGCCTGGAGTCTCGCGGGGGGGCCACCGACCTACAATGAGCAGTTCTTC
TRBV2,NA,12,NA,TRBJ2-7,CASSTDRFAQYF,TGTGCCAGCAGTACCGACAGGTTTGCACAGTACTTC
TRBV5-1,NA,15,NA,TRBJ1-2,CASSLEPSPPGGYTF,TGCGCCAGCAGCTTGGAGCCGAGTCCACCGGGTGGCTACACCTTC
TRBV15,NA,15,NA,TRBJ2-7,CATSRRAGLPYEQYF,TGTGCCACCAGCCGTCGGGCAGGGCTTCCCTACGAGCAGTACTTC
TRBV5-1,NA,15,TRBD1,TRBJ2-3,CASSLSGTGAYTQYF,TGCGCCAGCAGCCTATCGGGGACAGGGGCCTATACGCAGTATTTT
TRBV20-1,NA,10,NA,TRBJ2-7,CSASGTSIGF,TGCAGTGCCTCCGGGACATCAATTGGGTTC
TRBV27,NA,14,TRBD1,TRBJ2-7,CASKEGQGLGEQYF,TGTGCCAGCAAGGAAGGACAGGGGCTAGGCGAGCAGTACTTC
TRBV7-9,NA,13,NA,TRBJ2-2,CASSPTVTGELFF,TGTGCCAGCAGCCCCACAGTCACCGGGGAGCTGTTTTTT
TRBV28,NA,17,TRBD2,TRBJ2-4,CASSLRGRGGAKNIQYF,TGTGCCAGCAGTTTAAGAGGGCGGGGGGGGGCCAAAAACATTCAGTACTTC
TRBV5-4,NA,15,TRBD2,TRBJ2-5,CASSRTSGGAETQYF,TGTGCCAGCAGCCGGACTAGCGGGGGGGCGGAGACCCAGTACTTC
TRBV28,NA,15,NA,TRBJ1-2,CASSLVGAKWYGYTF,TGTGCCAGCAGTTTAGTTGGGGCGAAGTGGTATGGCTACACCTTC
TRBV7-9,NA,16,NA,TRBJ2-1,CASSFVPGLDNNEQFF,TGTGCCAGCAGCTTTGTACCGGGACTGGATAACAATGAGCAGTTCTTC
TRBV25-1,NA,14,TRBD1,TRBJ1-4,CASSVDRGRGKLFF,TGTGCCAGCAGTGTCGACAGGGGGCGAGGAAAACTGTTTTTT